This T cell receptor (beta chain) was identified during a study of response to subunit inactivated influenza vaccine. This clonotype turned up a few times. The V end was cut by 0 bases, the J end by 2 bases, with 13 bases between. Germline V gene sequence: CDR1 SGHAT, CDR2 FQNNGV. The CDR3 covers 16 residues. MiXCR was run by TCRdb on the RT-PCR reads, yielding one entry per CDR3 protein. Counted here are 500,000 to 750,000 distinct CDR3 sequences, 13% to 15% occurring once; the ten biggest clones make up 11%. This chain connects TRBV11-2 to TRBJ1-1; D is perhaps TRBD1 (6 bases). This sample comprised PBMCs from blood, obtained about 12 days after vaccination. This clonotype was obtained from a man aged 45 to 65 who received an inactivated influenza vaccine. The chain's CDR3 is CASSLDRGRGNTEAFF. The CDR3 DNA sequence: TGTGCCAGCAGCTTAGATCGAGGCAGGGGTAACACTGAAGCTTTCTTT.